The 20 T cell receptor beta chains below come from one sample, sequenced in a study of radiotherapy plus CTLA-4 blockade in lung cancer. Generated by immunoSEQ multiplex PCR, the TCRdb table keeps only in-frame clones and is missing some. The sample includes around 80,000 clones, roughly 74% of them seen just once. The sample consisted of peripheral blood, taken from a patient treated with radiotherapy plus ipilimumab. The origin of the receptors is a human donor with non-small cell lung cancer whose response to radiotherapy plus ipilimumab could not be evaluated.

V is TRBV7-2 and J is TRBJ2-7; maybe TRBD2 (6 bases). Germline V gene lookup returns CDR1 SGHTA and CDR2 FQGNSA. The CDR3 covers 12 residues. Trimming removed 5 bases at V and 5 bases at J, with 10 bases between. CDR3 sequence reads: CASSDTSNEQYF. CDR3 sequence (DNA): TGTGCCAGCAGCGACACTAGCAACGAGCAGTACTTC.

The chain is built from TRBV5-1 and TRBJ2-5; maybe TRBD1 (5 bases). The DNA end is more similar to TRBJ2-7, so the J call may be wrong. Germline-derived CDR1 and CDR2 are SGHRS and YFSETQ. The CDR3 is made up of 15 amino acids. CDR3 coding DNA: TGCGCCAGCAGCCCCGCGGTAGGGGCCCCCAGCGAGCAGTACTTC. Amino acid sequence: CASSPAVGAPSEQYF.

In this sample, this clone turned up once. DNA for the CDR3: TGTGCCAGCAGCCAGACTAGCGGGGAGGGGGAGCAGTACTTC. It translates to CASSQTSGEGEQYF. The rearrangement joins TRBV5-6 to TRBJ2-5, with 11 bases lining up with TRBD2. The CDR3 is made up of 14 amino acids. Germline CDR1 and CDR2: SGHDT and YYEEEE. J was trimmed by 11 bases and V by 4 bases; bases with no gene match: 10. Drawing the rest from reference TRBV5-6 and TRBJ2-5, the complete variable domain is DAGVTQSPTHLIKTRGQQVTLRCSPKSGHDTVSWYQQALGQGPQFIFQYYEEEERQRGNFPDRFSGHQFPNYSSELNVNALLLGDSALYLCASSQTSGEGEQYFGPGTRLLVL.

The J gene is TRBJ2-5, the V gene TRBV11-3; 9 nucleotides line up with TRBD2. This CDR3 spans 16 amino acids. The junction had 8 bases not matched to a gene; V was cut back by 5 bases and J by 1 base. Germline V gene sequence: CDR1 SGHNT, CDR2 YENEEA. CDR3 in DNA: TGTGCCAGCAGCCCCCGGGGTAGCGGGAGCCAAGAGACCCAGTACTTC. Protein: CASSPRGSGSQETQYF.

V is TRBV4-1 and J is TRBJ2-1; tentatively, D is TRBD2 (5 bases). CDR1 is MGHRA, CDR2 YSYEKL, per germline. Deletions cut 2 bases from V and 5 bases from J, with 7 bases between. The length of the CDR3 is 13 residues. The CDR3 region has the DNA TGCGCCAGCAGCCAAAGAGGGAACAATGAGCAGTTCTTC. This gives the protein CASSQRGNNEQFF.

The chain joins TRBV6-1 to TRBJ1-1, with 7 bases lining up with TRBD1. Germline V gives CDR1 MNHNS, CDR2 SASEGT. There are 14 residues in the CDR3. The V and J ends lost 6 bases and 0 bases, in that order; junction bases with no gene match: 4. CDR3 loop: CASSGQVLNTEAFF. Here the CDR3 DNA reads TGTGCCAGCAGCGGACAGGTCTTGAACACTGAAGCTTTCTTT.

J is TRBJ1-1 and V is TRBV7-3; D remains unclear. The germline V gene has CDR1 SGHTA and CDR2 FQGTGA. This CDR3 is 13 amino acids long. Trimming left V 5 bases short and J 0 bases short, with 7 bases between. Written as DNA, the CDR3 is TGTGCCAGCAGCCTATCCATGAACACTGAAGCTTTCTTT. Residues: CASSLSMNTEAFF.

The V call is TRBV19, the J call TRBJ1-2; the match to TRBD1 covers 8 bases. Unmatched junction bases numbered 10, after V lost 5 bases and J lost 5 bases. The CDR3 totals 15 residues. Germline V gene data show CDR1 as LNHDA and CDR2 as SQIVND (reference sequence). The CDR3 region has the DNA TGTGCCAGTAGTGTCGACAGGGGAATAGGGTATGGCTACACCTTC. Translating gives CASSVDRGIGYGYTF.

The chain employs TRBV6-1 and TRBJ2-1; 10 bases line up with TRBD1. This CDR3 is built from 15 residues. Germline V gene lookup returns CDR1 MNHNS and CDR2 SASEGT. J gave up 4 bases and V 7 bases, and 7 bases lay outside the gene matches. This CDR3 reads CASTVRQGAYNEQFF. In DNA form, the CDR3 reads TGTGCCAGCACCGTCAGACAGGGGGCTTACAATGAGCAGTTCTTC.

This clone was picked up one time. DNA for the CDR3: TGTGCCTGGAATCTAGGTAAACTCACTGAAGCTTTCTTT. The encoded protein is CAWNLGKLTEAFF. The chain employs TRBV30 and TRBJ1-1; D gene ambiguous. Deletions cut 4 bases from V and 4 bases from J, with 13 bases between. The V gene's germline CDR1 is GTSNPN and CDR2 SVGIG (reference sequence). The CDR3 loop spans 13 amino acids.

This clone came up a few times. The chain is built from TRBV19 and TRBJ1-4, with 9 bases lining up with TRBD1. Trimming removed 6 bases from V and 8 bases from J; junction bases left unmatched: 10. Germline V gives CDR1 LNHDA, CDR2 SQIVND (reference sequence). The CDR3 totals 15 residues. The CDR3 nucleotides read TGTGCCAGTAGCGGGACCCGACAGGGGGGCGAAAAACTGTTTTTT. This sequence encodes CASSGTRQGGEKLFF.

The chain has TRBV6-6 and TRBJ2-7; D is perhaps TRBD1 (6 bases). Per germline, CDR1 MNHNY and CDR2 SVGAGI (reference sequence). V was trimmed by 0 bases and J by 7 bases, leaving 13 bases between them. The CDR3 runs 14 residues. CDR3 sequence reads: CASSYSSQGREQYF. For the CDR3, the DNA is TGTGCCAGCAGTTACTCGAGTCAGGGGCGGGAGCAGTACTTC.

The CDR3 bases are TGTGCCAGCAGCTTAGTCGCAGGGGGACTGAACACCGGGGAGCTGTTTTTT. Encoded protein: CASSLVAGGLNTGELFF. The V call is TRBV7-8, the J call TRBJ2-2; possible D gene TRBD1, 7 bases. CDR1 is SGHVS and CDR2 is FQNEAQ in the germline V gene. The V end was cut by 1 base, the J end by 1 base, with 13 bases between. The CDR3 loop spans 17 amino acids.

The table lists this clone with a count of one. J is TRBJ2-3 and V is TRBV29-1; TRBD2 agrees at 9 bases. V gave up 8 bases and J gave up 2 bases; unmatched junction bases: 8. Germline values: CDR1 SQVTM, CDR2 ANQGSEA. The CDR3 length is 14 residues. CDR3 coding DNA: TGCAGCTCCCGACTAGCGGACCTCACAGATACGCAGTATTTT. It specifies CSSRLADLTDTQYF.

The CDR3 DNA sequence: TGTGCCTGGAGGATCCGGGACTCGGACACCGGGGAGCTGTTTTTT. It translates to CAWRIRDSDTGELFF. V usage is TRBV30 and J usage is TRBJ2-2, with D possibly TRBD2 on 6 matching bases. The CDR3 spans 15 residues. Germline loops: CDR1 GTSNPN, CDR2 SVGIG (reference sequence). Between the trimmed V and J ends, which lost 3 bases and 3 bases, there was a span of 14 bases. Full variable domain (rest looked up from reference TRBV30 and TRBJ2-2): SQTIHQWPATLVQPVGSPLSLECTVEGTSNPNLYWYRQAAGRGLQLLFYSVGIGQISSEVPQNLSASRPQDRQFILSSKKLLLSDSGFYLCAWRIRDSDTGELFFGEGSRLTVL.

This clone has a handful of counts. The DNA for the CDR3 is TGTGCCAGCAGCATACCAGACGGACAGGGGGCGGGGGCCACCTTC. Encoded protein: CASSIPDGQGAGATF. This chain uses TRBV21-1 with TRBJ1-2; TRBD1, the table's D call, lacks a check against the DNA. TRBV21-1 is reported as a pseudogene. The CDR3 contains 15 residues.

This clone was recorded a few times. The chain recombines TRBV10-3 with TRBJ1-1; 12 bases line up with TRBD1. With V trimmed by 7 bases and J by 5 bases, 11 bases remained unmatched. Germline-derived CDR1 and CDR2 are ENHRY and SYGVKD. The length of the CDR3 is 16 residues. The CDR3 protein is CAITFKGTGGNTEAFF. CDR3 DNA sequence: TGTGCCATCACTTTCAAAGGGACAGGGGGCAATACTGAAGCTTTCTTT.

CDR3 residues: CASSTQQGFNSPLHF. The CDR3 nucleotides are TGTGCCAGCAGTACACAACAGGGATTCAATTCACCCCTCCACTTT. The V and J genes are TRBV6-5 and TRBJ1-6, with a weak D call TRBD1 (6 bases). The germline gives CDR1 MNHEY, CDR2 SVGAGI. V lost 5 bases and J lost 7, with 15 bases in between. This CDR3 has 15 residues.

V is TRBV10-1 and J is TRBJ1-2; D gene unclear. The germline CDR1 and CDR2 sequences are WNHNN and SYGVQD (reference sequence). This CDR3 spans 12 amino acids. Trimming pared 8 bases from V and 4 bases from J, leaving 11 bases between. CDR3 in DNA: TGCGCCAGCCCTACTGTGTTCTATGGCTACACCTTC. Translation gives CASPTVFYGYTF.

This clone occurred a few times. The chain uses TRBV6-5 and TRBJ1-1, with 8 nucleotides matching TRBD1. Germline values: CDR1 MNHEY, CDR2 SVGAGI. After removal of 6 bases from V and 5 bases from J, the junction contained 8 bases not matched to a gene. The CDR3 extends over 14 amino acids. The CDR3 DNA is TGTGCCAGCAGCGGACAGGGTCTTGATACTGAAGCTTTCTTT. Its protein product is CASSGQGLDTEAFF.